The 5 T cell receptor beta chains below all came from one sample that was sequenced in a study of human T cells and chemical hapten exposure. TCRdb used MiXCR to reprocess the RACE reads, holding one entry per CDR3 protein. The repertoire holds about 82,000 distinct CDR3 sequences, 10% to 15% seen once, with around 5.8% in the top ten. Time point indicated: patch test 3, about 24 weeks after DPC sensitization. As to treatment: therapeutic diphenylcyclopropenone sensitization with weekly scalp DPC. Material: whole blood, obtained in connection with sensitization to the hapten diphenylcyclopropenone (DPC). The receptors here all came from a woman aged 45-65 years with alopecia areata. Some clones in this sample may be carry-over from other donors' samples.

This clonotype was seen many times. The CDR3 DNA is TGTGCCAGCAGCCCCCCTCTTGCGGGGAGATACAATGAGCAGTTCTTC. Protein sequence: CASSPPLAGRYNEQFF. This sequence joins TRBV7-8 and TRBJ2-1, with D possibly being TRBD2 (6 bases). CDR1 SGHVS and CDR2 FQNEAQ come from the germline V gene. V lost 5 bases to trimming and J lost 4 bases, with 18 bases between them. The CDR3 contains 16 residues.

This clonotype was detected ten times or more. In DNA form, the CDR3 reads TGTGCCAGCCGAAATCTGTCCCACCACGAGCAGTACTTC. Its translation: CASRNLSHHEQYF. V gene TRBV11-2 combines with J gene TRBJ2-7; D unclear. The germline CDR1 and CDR2 sequences are SGHAT and FQNNGV. The length of the CDR3 is 13 residues. Trimming shortened V by 8 bases and J by 5 bases, and 16 bases separated the two germline ends.

The J gene is TRBJ2-5, the V gene TRBV2; the D gene is possibly TRBD1 (5 bases). CDR1 and CDR2 from the germline V gene are SNHLY and FYNNEI. CDR3 length: 12 residues. Trimming left V 8 bases short and J 2 bases short, with 9 bases between. This chain's CDR3 is CASGATQETQYF. CDR3 nucleotide sequence: TGTGCCAGCGGGGCTACTCAAGAGACCCAGTACTTC.

V and J are TRBV5-1 and TRBJ1-2; D is unresolved. CDR1 and CDR2 from the germline V gene are SGHRS and YFSETQ. The CDR3 loop spans 12 amino acids. Trimming cost V 3 bases and J 4 bases, with 7 bases left between them. Written as DNA, the CDR3 is TGCGCCAGCAGCTACAGCTCCTATGGCTACACCTTC. Translating gives CASSYSSYGYTF.

This clonotype was observed a few times. The V call is TRBV20-1, the J call TRBJ2-7; 10 positions agree with TRBD1. Germline loops: CDR1 DFQATT, CDR2 SNEGSKA (reference sequence). The J segment lost 6 bases and the V segment lost 4 bases, leaving 9 bases of the junction unmatched. The CDR3 has 14 residues. CDR3 in DNA: TGCAGTGCTAACACCGGGACAGGGGTCTCCGAGCAGTACTTC. It translates to CSANTGTGVSEQYF.